This record concerns one T cell receptor beta chain sequence. Its specificity is not known. The CDR3 is made up of 12 amino acids. After removal of 5 bases from V and 3 bases from J, the junction contained 4 bases not matched to a gene. Germline V lookup: CDR1 SQVTM, CDR2 ANQGSEA. Sequencing was performed with immunoSEQ multiplex PCR; in TCRdb, only in-frame clones are kept and a portion is missing. The sample records tens of thousands of clones, approximately 80% being singletons. Noted time point: week 23, last vaccination. With topical imiquimod, each dose of the vaccine consisted of 300 ug of mutant IDH1 20-mer peptide. This entry is derived from a study of a mutant IDH1 vaccine in newly diagnosed glioma. About the study: Treated patients had a mean age of about 37 years and a sex split that was approximately 62% male and approximately 40% female. Most had both radiotherapy and temozolomide beforehand; others had only one.

The receptor was isolated from a man younger than 35 with glioma. This chain uses TRBV29-1 with TRBJ2-7, with 7 bases lining up with TRBD1. The sample consisted of PBMCs, taken from a glioma patient whose treatment included an IDH1 peptide vaccine. CDR3 amino acids: CSVRDRYYEQYF. CDR3 bases: TGCAGCGTTCGGGACAGATACTACGAGCAGTACTTC.